This T cell receptor beta chain appears in the sequencing data of a study of cytomegalovirus exposure and HLA in healthy donors. Study information: From HLA-typed donors, an early data release held about 92 million unique TCRs.

The PCR made use of 60 Vbeta and 13 Jbeta primers. Produced via immunoSEQ multiplex PCR; TCRdb's table is partial and in-frame only. The table has about 150,000 clones, 75% to 85% seen once. This clone was counted a single time. Its antigen is unidentified. Germline values: CDR1 SGHTA, CDR2 FQGTGA. This CDR3 region has 14 residues. Between the trimmed V and J ends, which lost 5 bases and 4 bases, there was a span of 14 bases. Study findings and constraints: The authors confirmed in vitro that three CMV-associated chains were specific for CMV antigens. Within the data, a cluster of highly shared sequence variants was likely a sequencing artifact. Donors belonging to an Asian-associated ancestry cluster reportedly showed fewer N-insertions in productive TCRs than the roughly 670-donor mean, according to what a later analysis found.

The chain is built from TRBV7-3 and TRBJ1-2; D is perhaps TRBD1 (5 bases). Sequencing input: PBMCs. The receptor was isolated from a young man in good health and CMV-seropositive. CDR3 nucleotide sequence: TGTGCCAGCAGCCCTCTACAGGCGACCTATGGCTACACCTTC. Translating gives CASSPLQATYGYTF.